This T cell receptor beta chain originates from a study of cytomegalovirus exposure and HLA in healthy donors. Trimming took 5 bases from V and 2 from J, leaving 13 bases between them. Germline CDR1 reads SGHNT; CDR2 reads YENEEA. The CDR3 sequence is 15 residues long. In regard to this clone: The antigen remains unidentified.

Overall study results and limits: Later analysis demonstrated an association between a missense DCLRE1C variant and TCR beta V- and J-gene trimming.

PCR was performed using 60 Vbeta and 13 Jbeta primers. Sequencing used immunoSEQ multiplex PCR; TCRdb keeps in-frame clones, though not all of them. Counted here are 150,000 to 180,000 clones, roughly three quarters occurring once; the ten biggest clones make up 7.7%. The chain carries TRBV11-3 and TRBJ2-1; D perhaps matches TRBD1 (6 bases). This TCR was sampled from a man aged 25 to 45 in good health and CMV-seropositive. The sequenced sample was PBMCs. CDR3 sequence: CASSTRQAAYNEQFF. CDR3 in DNA: TGTGCCAGCAGCACCCGACAGGCGGCCTACAATGAGCAGTTCTTC.